The source of this T cell receptor (beta chain) is a study of cytomegalovirus exposure and HLA in healthy donors. Broader study findings: In a later analysis, V- and J-gene trimming of beta chains associated with a DCLRE1C missense variant, replicated independently. On later analysis, the bulk of CMV-associated TCR beta chains appeared to be HLA-restricted.

CDR3 length: 16 residues. Germline V gene data show CDR1 as SGDLS and CDR2 as YYNGEE. V was clipped by 0 bases and J by 6 bases, with 18 bases between them. Primers included in the PCR were 60 Vbeta and 13 Jbeta primers. Clones were sequenced by immunoSEQ multiplex PCR, and TCRdb holds only the in-frame ones, with some missing. This table holds approximately 130,000 clones, about 86% found once. On this clone: Its target is not known.

The origin of this receptor is a man younger than 30 in good health and CMV-seronegative. The chain carries TRBV9 and TRBJ1-2; D ambiguous. The sample consisted of PBMCs. The CDR3 nucleotides are TGTGCCAGCAGCGTAGGTGGCAGTCCCTCCGAACATGGCTACACCTTC. Translation: CASSVGGSPSEHGYTF. Variable domain in full (rest from reference TRBV9 and TRBJ1-2): DSGVTQTPKHLITATGQRVTLRCSPRSGDLSVYWYQQSLDQGLQFLIQYYNGEERAKGNILERFSAQQFPDLHSELNLSSLELGDSALYFCASSVGGSPSEHGYTFGSGTRLTVV.